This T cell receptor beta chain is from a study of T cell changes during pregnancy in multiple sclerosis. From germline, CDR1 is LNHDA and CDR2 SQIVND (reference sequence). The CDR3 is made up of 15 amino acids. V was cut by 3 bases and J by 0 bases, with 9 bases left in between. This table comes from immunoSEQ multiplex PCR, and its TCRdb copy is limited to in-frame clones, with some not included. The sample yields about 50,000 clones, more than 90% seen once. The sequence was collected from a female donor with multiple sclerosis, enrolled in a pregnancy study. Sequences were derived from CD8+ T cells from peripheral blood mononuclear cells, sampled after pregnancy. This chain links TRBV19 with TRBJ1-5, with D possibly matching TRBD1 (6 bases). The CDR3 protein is CASSIWGPSNQPQHF. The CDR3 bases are TGTGCCAGTAGTATCTGGGGGCCTAGCAATCAGCCCCAGCATTTT. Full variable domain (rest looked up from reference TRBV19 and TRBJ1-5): DGGITQSPKYLFRKEGQNVTLSCEQNLNHDAMYWYRQDPGQGLRLIYYSQIVNDFQKGDIAEGYSVSREKKESFPLTVTSAQKNPTAFYLCASSIWGPSNQPQHFGDGTRLSIL.